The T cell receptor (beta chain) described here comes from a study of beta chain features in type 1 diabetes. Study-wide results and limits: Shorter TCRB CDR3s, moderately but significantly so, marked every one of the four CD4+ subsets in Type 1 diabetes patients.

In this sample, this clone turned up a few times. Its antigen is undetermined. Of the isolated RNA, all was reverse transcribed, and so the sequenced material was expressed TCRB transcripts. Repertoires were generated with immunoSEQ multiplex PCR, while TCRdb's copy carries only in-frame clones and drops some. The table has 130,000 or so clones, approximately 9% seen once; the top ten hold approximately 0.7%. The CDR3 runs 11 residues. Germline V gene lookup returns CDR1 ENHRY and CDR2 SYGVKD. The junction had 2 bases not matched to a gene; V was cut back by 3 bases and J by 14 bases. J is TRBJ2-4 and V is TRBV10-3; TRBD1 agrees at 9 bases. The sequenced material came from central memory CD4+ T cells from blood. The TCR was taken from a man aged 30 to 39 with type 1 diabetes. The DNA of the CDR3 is TGTGCCATCAGTGATGGGACAGGGAAGTACTTC. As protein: CAISDGTGKYF.